The 15 T cell receptor beta chains presented below share a single source sample, sequenced in a study of blood T cell repertoires in COVID-19. Only in-frame clones appear in the TCRdb table, and some are missing; sequencing was by immunoSEQ multiplex PCR. The sample consists of about 140,000 clones, roughly 80% of them appearing once. Sequencing was performed on peripheral blood. Source of these receptors: a man aged 70 or older who had recovered from COVID-19.

The chain has TRBV7-2 and TRBJ2-1, with D tentatively TRBD2 (6 bases). CDR1 and CDR2 (germline): SGHTA, FQGNSA. The CDR3 is 15 amino acids. The ends were cut back, 1 base at V and 1 base at J, with 8 bases in the middle. The CDR3 region has the DNA TGTGCCAGCAGCTTAGTGGGGGGTTCCTACAATGAGCAGTTCTTC. This encodes CASSLVGGSYNEQFF.

The CDR3 bases are TGTGCCAGCAGTATGCTCGCGGGAGGAGGAGAGCAGTACTTC. Its translation is CASSMLAGGGEQYF. The chain links TRBV27 to TRBJ2-7; 8 bases line up with TRBD2. V shed 5 bases, J shed 7 bases, and the junction held 10 bases outside the gene matches. CDR3 length: 14 amino acids. Germline loops: CDR1 MNHEY, CDR2 SMNVEV (reference sequence).

V usage is TRBV11-2 and J usage is TRBJ2-1; no clear D. The CDR3 loop spans 17 amino acids. Germline CDR1 reads SGHAT; CDR2 reads FQNNGV. V shed 5 bases and J shed 0 bases, with 17 bases lying between them. CDR3: CASSPNLRQSSYNEQFF. As DNA, the CDR3 is TGTGCCAGCAGCCCCAACCTCAGGCAGAGCTCCTACAATGAGCAGTTCTTC.

The chain links TRBV11-2 to TRBJ1-5; 7 nucleotides line up with TRBD1. This CDR3 region has 19 residues. Germline loops: CDR1 SGHAT, CDR2 FQNNGV. V was clipped by 7 bases and J by 0 bases; unmatched bases: 18. The CDR3 loop is CASTPGRDRPINSNQPQHF. Here the CDR3 DNA reads TGTGCCAGCACCCCGGGCCGGGACAGACCTATTAATAGCAATCAGCCCCAGCATTTT. The whole variable domain, filled in from reference TRBV11-2 and TRBJ1-5, reads EAGVAQSPRYKIIEKRQSVAFWCNPISGHATLYWYQQILGQGPKLLIQFQNNGVVDDSQLPKDRFSAERLKGVDSTLKIQPAKLEDSAVYLCASTPGRDRPINSNQPQHFGDGTRLSIL.

V usage is TRBV30 and J usage is TRBJ1-4; D is ambiguous. The CDR3 is made up of 11 amino acids. The germline gives CDR1 GTSNPN, CDR2 SVGIG (reference sequence). Trimming pared 7 bases from V and 15 bases from J, leaving 18 bases between. This chain's CDR3 is CASKAQRGVFF. CDR3 bases: TGTGCCTCCAAAGCCCAGAGAGGAGTGTTTTTT.

This clone was observed a handful of times. The rearrangement joins TRBV13 to TRBJ2-2; the match to TRBD1 covers 9 bases. After removal of 2 bases from V and 5 bases from J, the junction contained 3 bases not matched to a gene. The CDR3 sequence is 15 residues long. Per the germline V gene, CDR1 is PRHDT and CDR2 is FYEKMQ (reference sequence). CDR3 loop: CASSLRQGGTGELFF. DNA for the CDR3: TGTGCCAGCAGCTTAAGACAGGGGGGAACCGGGGAGCTGTTTTTT.

The J gene is TRBJ2-1, the V gene TRBV18, with TRBD2 matching 9 bases. The V gene's germline CDR1 is KGHSH and CDR2 LQKENI. The ends lost 3 bases at V and 8 bases at J; junction bases unmatched: 8. The CDR3 loop spans 15 amino acids. CDR3 region: CASSPNGLAKDEQFF. The CDR3 DNA sequence: TGTGCCAGCTCACCGAACGGACTAGCGAAGGATGAGCAGTTCTTC. The complete variable domain, with remaining parts taken from reference TRBV18 and TRBJ2-1, reads NAGVMQNPRHLVRRRGQEARLRCSPMKGHSHVYWYRQLPEEGLKFMVYLQKENIIDESGMPKERFSAEFPKEGPSILRIQQVVRGDSAAYFCASSPNGLAKDEQFFGPGTRLTVL.

This clone turned up a few times. The chain links TRBV5-4 to TRBJ2-2, with D perhaps TRBD2 (5 bases). Germline V gene lookup returns CDR1 SGHNT and CDR2 YYREEE (reference sequence). V was pared by 4 bases and J by 1 base, with 11 bases between. This CDR3 region has 15 residues. CDR3: CASSPREQNTGELFF. CDR3 coding DNA: TGTGCCAGCAGCCCACGGGAACAGAACACCGGGGAGCTGTTTTTT.

This clone was detected only once. This rearrangement joins TRBV2 to TRBJ1-6, with D possibly TRBD1 on 6 matching bases. CDR3 length: 16 residues. V lost 6 bases and J lost 7, with 19 bases in between. Germline V gene data show CDR1 as SNHLY and CDR2 as FYNNEI. In DNA form, the CDR3 reads TGTGCCAGCAGGAGTCCCCTACAGGGCGTCAATTCACCCCTCCACTTT. Translating gives CASRSPLQGVNSPLHF.

The chain joins TRBV5-4 to TRBJ2-6, with D possibly matching TRBD2 (6 bases). Per the germline V gene, CDR1 is SGHNT and CDR2 is YYREEE (reference sequence). This CDR3 is 17 amino acids long. With 0 bases removed from V and 2 bases from J, the gap between germline ends came to 12 bases. The CDR3: CASSLAAGRTGANVLTF. Written as DNA, the CDR3 is TGTGCCAGCAGCTTGGCCGCGGGGAGAACTGGGGCCAACGTCCTGACTTTC.

V gene TRBV18 combines with J gene TRBJ2-5; D possibly corresponds to TRBD1 (5 bases). Trimming pared 6 bases from V and 2 bases from J, leaving 19 bases between. The V gene's germline CDR1 is KGHSH and CDR2 LQKENI. This CDR3 contains 16 residues. CDR3 loop: CASSETWVDSQETQYF. For the CDR3, the DNA is TGTGCCAGCTCCGAAACTTGGGTTGACAGTCAAGAGACCCAGTACTTC.

The chain carries TRBV29-1 and TRBJ1-1; 7 positions agree with TRBD1. The germline V gene encodes CDR1 SQVTM and CDR2 ANQGSEA. The V and J ends lost 7 bases and 6 bases, in that order; junction bases with no gene match: 11. CDR3 length: 13 residues. CDR3 protein: CSATYRGIPEAFF. CDR3 DNA sequence: TGCAGCGCTACATACAGGGGCATCCCTGAAGCTTTCTTT.

The genes are TRBV25-1 and TRBJ2-3; 8 bases align to TRBD2. The V segment lost 3 bases and the J segment 4 bases; nucleotides outside the gene matches: 6. This CDR3 is built from 15 residues. In germline, CDR1 is MGHDK, CDR2 SYGVNS. CDR3 sequence: CASSDSQRESDTQYF. For the CDR3, the DNA is TGTGCCAGCAGTGATAGCCAGCGGGAGTCAGATACGCAGTATTTT.

This chain uses TRBV27 with TRBJ2-5, with D perhaps matching TRBD2 (6 bases). CDR1 and CDR2 from the germline V gene are MNHEY and SMNVEV (reference sequence). The CDR3 sequence is 14 residues long. V was pared by 6 bases and J by 3 bases, with 14 bases between. CDR3 nucleotides: TGTGCCAGCAGCCCCGGGACTGGTAAAGAGACCCAGTACTTC. Its translation is CASSPGTGKETQYF.

The V call is TRBV30, the J call TRBJ2-2; tentative D call: TRBD1 (6 bases). The CDR3 runs to 13 residues. Germline V CDR1 and CDR2: GTSNPN, SVGIG (reference sequence). The CDR3 loop reads CGVRGHGTGELFF. CDR3 DNA sequence: TGTGGGGTGAGGGGACACGGGACCGGGGAGCTGTTTTTT.